The next 3 T cell receptor beta chains were all read from a single sample in a study of cytomegalovirus exposure and HLA in healthy donors. 13 Jbeta primers and 60 Vbeta primers were used for the PCR. TCRdb's table, derived via immunoSEQ multiplex PCR, lists solely in-frame clones and lacks some. The top ten hold about 0.63% of the sample, which has about 130,000 clones, around 86% seen once. Sequencing was performed on PBMCs. The receptor set was obtained from a man between 18 and 29 years old in good health and CMV-seronegative.

The J gene is TRBJ2-7, the V gene TRBV4-2; 9 bases align to TRBD1. This CDR3 has 16 residues. V gave up 1 base and J gave up 9 bases; unmatched junction bases: 13. Germline V gives CDR1 LGHNA, CDR2 YNFKEQ. The CDR3 here is CASSQVGRQGEWAQYF. CDR3 in DNA: TGTGCCAGCAGCCAAGTGGGGAGACAGGGGGAATGGGCGCAGTACTTC.

The sample holds one count of this clone. This chain's CDR3 is CASSLLRSGYTF. CDR3 bases: TGTGCCAGCAGTTTATTGAGGTCTGGCTACACCTTC. The chain is built from TRBV28 and TRBJ1-2; D gene uncertain. Germline lookup yields CDR1 MDHEN and CDR2 SYDVKM. Trimming left V 1 base short and J 7 bases short, with 7 bases between. The CDR3 contains 12 residues.

The chain has TRBV9 and TRBJ2-6; tentatively, D is TRBD2 (6 bases). V was cut by 4 bases and J by 0 bases, with 17 bases left in between. CDR1 is SGDLS, CDR2 YYNGEE, per germline. This CDR3 has 18 residues. The CDR3 coding sequence is TGTGCCAGCAGCCACCGGAGGGATGGGGTCTCTGGGGCCAACGTCCTGACTTTC. It encodes CASSHRRDGVSGANVLTF.